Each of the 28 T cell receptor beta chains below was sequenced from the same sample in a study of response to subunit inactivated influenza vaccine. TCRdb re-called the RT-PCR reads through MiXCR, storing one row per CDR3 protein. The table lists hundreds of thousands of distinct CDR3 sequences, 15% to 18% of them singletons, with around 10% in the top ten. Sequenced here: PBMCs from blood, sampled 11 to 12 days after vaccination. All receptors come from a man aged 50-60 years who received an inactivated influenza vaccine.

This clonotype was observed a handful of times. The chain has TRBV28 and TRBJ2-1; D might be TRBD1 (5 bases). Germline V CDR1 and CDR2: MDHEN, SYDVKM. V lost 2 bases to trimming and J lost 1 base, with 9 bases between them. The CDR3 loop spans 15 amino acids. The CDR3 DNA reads TGTGCCAGCAGTTTACTACAGGCATCCTACAATGAGCAGTTCTTC. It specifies CASSLLQASYNEQFF.

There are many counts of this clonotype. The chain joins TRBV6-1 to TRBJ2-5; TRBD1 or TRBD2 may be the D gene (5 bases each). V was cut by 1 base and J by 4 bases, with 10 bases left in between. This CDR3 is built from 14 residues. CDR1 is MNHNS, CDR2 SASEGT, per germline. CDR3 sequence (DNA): TGTGCCAGCAGTGAAGTTGGGGGTGGAGAGACCCAGTACTTC. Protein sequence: CASSEVGGGETQYF.

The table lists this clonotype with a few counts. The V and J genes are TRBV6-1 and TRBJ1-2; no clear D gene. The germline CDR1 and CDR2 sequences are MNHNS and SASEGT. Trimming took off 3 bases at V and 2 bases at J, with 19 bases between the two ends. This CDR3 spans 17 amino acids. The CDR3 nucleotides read TGTGCCAGCAGTGATGCCCGGGTCCACCGCCAGAACTATGGCTACACCTTC. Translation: CASSDARVHRQNYGYTF.

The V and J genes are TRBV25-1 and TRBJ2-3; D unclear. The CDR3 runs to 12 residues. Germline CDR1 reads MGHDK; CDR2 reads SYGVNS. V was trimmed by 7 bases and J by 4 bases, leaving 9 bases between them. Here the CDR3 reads CASIGSADTQYF. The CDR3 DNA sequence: TGTGCCAGCATTGGGTCGGCAGATACGCAGTATTTT. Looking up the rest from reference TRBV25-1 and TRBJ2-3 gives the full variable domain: EADIYQTPRYLVIGTGKKITLECSQTMGHDKMYWYQQDPGMELHLIHYSYGVNSTEKGDLSSESTVSRIRTEHFPLTLESARPSHTSQYLCASIGSADTQYFGPGTRLTVL.

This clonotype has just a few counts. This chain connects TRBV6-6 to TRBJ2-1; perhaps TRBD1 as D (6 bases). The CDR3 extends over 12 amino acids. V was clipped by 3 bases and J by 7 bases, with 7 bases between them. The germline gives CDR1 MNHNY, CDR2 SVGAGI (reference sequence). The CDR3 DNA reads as TGTGCCAGCAGTTATCAGGGGAATGAGCAGTTCTTC. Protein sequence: CASSYQGNEQFF.

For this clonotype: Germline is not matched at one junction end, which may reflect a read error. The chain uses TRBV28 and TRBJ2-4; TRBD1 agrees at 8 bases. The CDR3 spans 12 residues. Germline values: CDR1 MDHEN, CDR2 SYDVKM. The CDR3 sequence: CASSLAWDRQDF. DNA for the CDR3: TGTGCCAGCAGTTTAGCCTGGGACAGGCAGGACTTC.

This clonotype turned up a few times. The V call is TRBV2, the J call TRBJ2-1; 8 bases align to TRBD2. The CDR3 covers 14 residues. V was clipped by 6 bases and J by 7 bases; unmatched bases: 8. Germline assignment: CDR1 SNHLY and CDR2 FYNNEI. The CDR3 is CASRAGRGRNEQFF. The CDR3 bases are TGTGCCAGCAGGGCGGGGCGCGGGAGGAATGAGCAGTTCTTC.

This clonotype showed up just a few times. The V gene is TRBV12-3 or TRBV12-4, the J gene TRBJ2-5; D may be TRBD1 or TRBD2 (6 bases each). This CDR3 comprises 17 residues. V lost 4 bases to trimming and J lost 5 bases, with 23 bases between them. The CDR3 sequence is CASSSPEGGPNRETQYF. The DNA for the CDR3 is TGTGCCAGCAGTTCCCCGGAAGGGGGGCCAAATCGGGAGACCCAGTACTTC.

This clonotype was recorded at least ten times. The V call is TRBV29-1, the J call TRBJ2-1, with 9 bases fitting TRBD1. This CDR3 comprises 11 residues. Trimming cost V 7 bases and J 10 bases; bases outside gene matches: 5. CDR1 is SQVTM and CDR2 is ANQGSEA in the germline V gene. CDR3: CSATGGGEQFF. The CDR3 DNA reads TGCAGCGCTACAGGGGGCGGCGAGCAGTTCTTC.

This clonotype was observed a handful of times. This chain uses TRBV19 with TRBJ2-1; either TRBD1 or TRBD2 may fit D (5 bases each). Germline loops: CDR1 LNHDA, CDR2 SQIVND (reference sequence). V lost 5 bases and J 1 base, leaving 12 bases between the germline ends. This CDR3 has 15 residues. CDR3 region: CASSAGWGSYNEQFF. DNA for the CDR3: TGTGCCAGTAGTGCCGGATGGGGGTCCTACAATGAGCAGTTCTTC.

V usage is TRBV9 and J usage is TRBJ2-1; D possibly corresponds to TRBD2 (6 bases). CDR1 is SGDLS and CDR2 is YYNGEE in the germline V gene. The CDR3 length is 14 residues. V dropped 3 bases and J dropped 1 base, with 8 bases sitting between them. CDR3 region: CASSAAGSYNEQFF. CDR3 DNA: TGTGCCAGCAGCGCGGCGGGATCCTACAATGAGCAGTTCTTC.

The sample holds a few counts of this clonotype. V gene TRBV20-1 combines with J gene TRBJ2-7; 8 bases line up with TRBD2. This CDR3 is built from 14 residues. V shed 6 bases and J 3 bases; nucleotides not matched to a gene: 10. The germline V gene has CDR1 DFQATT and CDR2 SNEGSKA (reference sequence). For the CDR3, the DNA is TGCAGTGCCGACGGCGGGGGGCCTAACTACGAGCAGTACTTC. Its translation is CSADGGGPNYEQYF.

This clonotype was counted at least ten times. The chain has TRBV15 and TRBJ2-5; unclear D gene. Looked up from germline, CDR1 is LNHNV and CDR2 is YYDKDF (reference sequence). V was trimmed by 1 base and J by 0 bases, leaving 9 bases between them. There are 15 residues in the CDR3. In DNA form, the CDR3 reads TGTGCCACCAGCAGAGGTTGGGGAAACCAAGAGACCCAGTACTTC. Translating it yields CATSRGWGNQETQYF. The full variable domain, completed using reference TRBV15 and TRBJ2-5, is DAMVIQNPRYQVTQFGKPVTLSCSQTLNHNVMYWYQQKSSQAPKLLFHYYDKDFNNEADTPDNFQSRRPNTSFCFLDIRSPGLGDTAMYLCATSRGWGNQETQYFGPGTRLLVL.

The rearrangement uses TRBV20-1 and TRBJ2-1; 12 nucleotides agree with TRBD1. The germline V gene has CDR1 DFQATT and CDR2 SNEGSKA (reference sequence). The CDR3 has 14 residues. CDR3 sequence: CTVRDRGPYNEQFF. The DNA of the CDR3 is TGCACCGTTCGGGACAGGGGGCCGTACAATGAGCAGTTCTTC.

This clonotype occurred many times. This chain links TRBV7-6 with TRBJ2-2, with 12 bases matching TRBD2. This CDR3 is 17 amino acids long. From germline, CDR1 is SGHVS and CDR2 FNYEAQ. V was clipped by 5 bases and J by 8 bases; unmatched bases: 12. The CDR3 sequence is CASSPDLLAGGPGELFF. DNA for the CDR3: TGTGCCAGCAGCCCGGACCTACTAGCGGGAGGTCCAGGGGAGCTGTTTTTT.

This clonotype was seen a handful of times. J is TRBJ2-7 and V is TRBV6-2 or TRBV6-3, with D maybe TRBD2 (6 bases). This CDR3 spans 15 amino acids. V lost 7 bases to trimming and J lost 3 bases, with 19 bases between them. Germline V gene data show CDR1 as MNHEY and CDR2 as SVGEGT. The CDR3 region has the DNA TGTGCCAGCAATAATCCTGGGGGGTGGATCTACGAGCAGTACTTC. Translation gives CASNNPGGWIYEQYF.

CDR3 region: CASSLHREYEQYF. The CDR3 DNA is TGTGCCAGCAGCTTACACAGGGAGTACGAGCAGTACTTC. The genes are TRBV7-2 and TRBJ2-7, with D possibly being TRBD1 (6 bases). This CDR3 region has 13 residues. The V and J ends lost 2 bases and 4 bases respectively, with 9 bases between them. The germline V gene encodes CDR1 SGHTA and CDR2 FQGNSA.

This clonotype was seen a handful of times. The CDR3 is CSAPTSGSRAGELFF. CDR3 in DNA: TGCAGTGCCCCGACTAGCGGGAGTAGGGCCGGGGAGCTGTTTTTT. This chain connects TRBV20-1 to TRBJ2-2, with 12 bases identical to TRBD2. The CDR3 is 15 amino acids. Germline V gene lookup returns CDR1 DFQATT and CDR2 SNEGSKA (reference sequence). The junction had 8 bases not matched to a gene; V was cut back by 6 bases and J by 6 bases.

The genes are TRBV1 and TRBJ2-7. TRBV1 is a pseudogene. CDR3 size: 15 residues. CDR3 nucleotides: TGCACCAGCAGCCCTTTCGGAGACGCCTCCTACGAGCAGTACTTC. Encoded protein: CTSSPFGDASYEQYF.

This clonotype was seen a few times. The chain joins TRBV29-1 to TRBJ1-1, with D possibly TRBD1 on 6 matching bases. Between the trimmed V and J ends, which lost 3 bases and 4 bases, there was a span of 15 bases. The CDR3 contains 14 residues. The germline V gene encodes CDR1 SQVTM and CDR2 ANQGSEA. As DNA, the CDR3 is TGCAGCGTTGACGGGGCAGGGGCATCCACTGAAGCTTTCTTT. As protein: CSVDGAGASTEAFF. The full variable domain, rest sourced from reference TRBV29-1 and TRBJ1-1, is SAVISQKPSRDICQRGTSLTIQCQVDSQVTMMFWYRQQPGQSLTLIATANQGSEATYESGFVIDKFPISRPNLTFSTLTVSNMSPEDSSIYLCSVDGAGASTEAFFGQGTRLTVV.

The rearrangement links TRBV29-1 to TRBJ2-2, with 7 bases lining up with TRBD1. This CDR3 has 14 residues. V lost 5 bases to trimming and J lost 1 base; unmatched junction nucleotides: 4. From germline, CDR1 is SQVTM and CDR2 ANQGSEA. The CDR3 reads CSVPGTENTGELFF. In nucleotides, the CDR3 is TGCAGCGTTCCCGGGACAGAGAACACCGGGGAGCTGTTTTTT.

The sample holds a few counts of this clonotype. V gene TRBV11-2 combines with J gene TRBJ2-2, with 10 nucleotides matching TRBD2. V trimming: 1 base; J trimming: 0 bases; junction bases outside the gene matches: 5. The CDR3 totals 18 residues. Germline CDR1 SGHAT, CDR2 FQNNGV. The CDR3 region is CASSLVGLAGANTGELFF. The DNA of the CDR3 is TGTGCCAGCAGCTTAGTCGGTCTAGCGGGGGCGAACACCGGGGAGCTGTTTTTT.

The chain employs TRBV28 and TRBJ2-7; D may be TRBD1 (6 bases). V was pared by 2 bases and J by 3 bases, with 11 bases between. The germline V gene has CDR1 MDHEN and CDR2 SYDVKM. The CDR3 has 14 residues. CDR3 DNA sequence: TGTGCCAGCAGTTTAGCGTCCAGGGGCTACGAGCAGTACTTC. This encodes CASSLASRGYEQYF.

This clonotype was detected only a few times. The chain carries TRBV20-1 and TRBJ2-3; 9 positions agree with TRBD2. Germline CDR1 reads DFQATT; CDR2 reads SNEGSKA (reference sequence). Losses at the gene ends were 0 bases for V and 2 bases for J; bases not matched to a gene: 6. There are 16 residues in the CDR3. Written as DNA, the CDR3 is TGCAGTGCTAGAGATTTAGCGGGGGTGAACACAGATACGCAGTATTTT. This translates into CSARDLAGVNTDTQYF.

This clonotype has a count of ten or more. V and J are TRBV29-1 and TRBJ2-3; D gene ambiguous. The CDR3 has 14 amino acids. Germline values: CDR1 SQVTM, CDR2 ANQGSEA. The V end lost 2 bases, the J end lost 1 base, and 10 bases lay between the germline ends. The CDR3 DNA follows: TGCAGCGTTGAACCGCGACTGCGCACAGATACGCAGTATTTT. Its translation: CSVEPRLRTDTQYF.

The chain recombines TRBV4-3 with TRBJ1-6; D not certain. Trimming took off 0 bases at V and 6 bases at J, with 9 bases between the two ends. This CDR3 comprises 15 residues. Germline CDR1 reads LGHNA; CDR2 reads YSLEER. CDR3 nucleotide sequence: TGCGCCAGCAGCCAAGATTTCGGGGTTAATTCACCCCTCCACTTT. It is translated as CASSQDFGVNSPLHF.

Here the CDR3 reads CASSGRAHEQYF. The CDR3 region has the DNA TGTGCCTCAAGCGGGAGGGCTCACGAGCAGTACTTC. The chain recombines TRBV25-1 with TRBJ2-7, with 10 bases fitting TRBD2. The CDR3 length is 12 residues. Germline V gene lookup returns CDR1 MGHDK and CDR2 SYGVNS. V lost 11 bases, J lost 5 bases, and 6 bases stayed unmatched.

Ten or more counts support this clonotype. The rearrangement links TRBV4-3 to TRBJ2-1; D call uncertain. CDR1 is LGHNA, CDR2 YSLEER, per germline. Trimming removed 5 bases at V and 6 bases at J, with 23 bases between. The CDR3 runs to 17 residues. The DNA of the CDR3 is TGCGCCAGCAGCAACAAGATCGGAACCCGAGATACCAATGAGCAGTTCTTC. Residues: CASSNKIGTRDTNEQFF.